A single sample gave rise to the 13 T cell receptor beta chains below, sequenced in a study of T cell repertoires in cytomegalovirus infection. TCRdb analysed the reads with MiXCR anew, one entry per CDR3 protein. Of about 180,000 distinct CDR3 sequences in the sample, under 15% are singletons; the top ten hold 25% to 30%. Sequenced material: PBMCs. These receptor sequences come from a human donor in good health (CMV status not recorded). Some clones in this sample may be carry-over from other donors' samples.

This clonotype appeared many times. The CDR3 DNA reads as TGTGCCAGCAGCTTAGACGGGTCCAAAAACATTCAGTACTTC. Translated: CASSLDGSKNIQYF. V and J are TRBV7-9 and TRBJ2-4; D is unclear. Trimming took 1 base from V and 2 from J, leaving 6 bases between them. Germline loops: CDR1 SEHNR, CDR2 FQNEAQ (reference sequence). CDR3 length: 14 residues.

This clonotype was seen repeatedly, ten times or more. V usage is TRBV7-2 and J usage is TRBJ2-7; 9 positions match TRBD1. CDR3 length: 15 amino acids. V lost 5 bases to trimming and J lost 0 bases; unmatched junction nucleotides: 5. Germline lookup yields CDR1 SGHTA and CDR2 FQGNSA. CDR3 in DNA: TGTGCCAGCAGCCGGACAGGGGCGATCTCCTACGAGCAGTACTTC. Translating gives CASSRTGAISYEQYF.

This clonotype was picked up many times. This sequence joins TRBV5-5 and TRBJ1-1, with no clear D. Germline loops: CDR1 SGHKS, CDR2 YYEKEE (reference sequence). The CDR3 is 15 amino acids. Trimming cost V 4 bases and J 0 bases, with 13 bases left between them. The CDR3 region has the DNA TGTGCCAGCAGCCCCCGGGCACAGATGAACACTGAAGCTTTCTTT. Translated, it gives CASSPRAQMNTEAFF.

This clonotype was detected ten times or more. The chain uses TRBV20-1 and TRBJ2-2; D unclear. V lost 3 bases, J lost 0 bases, and 11 bases lay in between. The germline V gene encodes CDR1 DFQATT and CDR2 SNEGSKA (reference sequence). The CDR3 runs to 15 residues. CDR3 nucleotides: TGCAGTGCTAGTGTAGCAGCCGCGAACACCGGGGAGCTGTTTTTT. The encoded protein is CSASVAAANTGELFF.

This clonotype was recorded at least ten times. This rearrangement joins TRBV7-9 to TRBJ2-1; 8 bases are shared with TRBD2. V lost 2 bases, J lost 10 bases, and 7 bases stayed unmatched. This CDR3 is built from 14 residues. Per the germline V gene, CDR1 is SEHNR and CDR2 is FQNEAQ (reference sequence). The CDR3 loop is CASSLTSGPLEQFF. The DNA for the CDR3 is TGTGCCAGCAGCTTAACTAGCGGCCCTCTCGAGCAGTTCTTC.

This clonotype was counted between two and nine times. The V call is TRBV5-1, the J call TRBJ2-2; maybe TRBD1 (5 bases). Per germline, CDR1 SGHRS and CDR2 YFSETQ. The length of the CDR3 is 17 residues. The V end was cut by 6 bases, the J end by 3 bases, with 21 bases between. The CDR3 DNA follows: TGCGCCAGCAACCCGGCTGCCACCACCAGGGACACCGGGGAGCTGTTTTTT. Its protein is CASNPAATTRDTGELFF.

This clonotype occurred many times. V and J are TRBV7-9 and TRBJ1-1; D is undetermined. This CDR3 comprises 13 residues. CDR1 SEHNR and CDR2 FQNEAQ come from the germline V gene (reference sequence). Trimming shortened V by 1 base and J by 1 base, and 4 bases separated the two germline ends. The CDR3 spells CASSLVTNTEAFF. The CDR3, as DNA: TGTGCCAGCAGCTTAGTCACGAACACTGAAGCTTTCTTT. Full variable domain (rest looked up from reference TRBV7-9 and TRBJ1-1): DTGVSQNPRHKITKRGQNVTFRCDPISEHNRLYWYRQTLGQGPEFLTYFQNEAQLEKSRLLSDRFSAERPKGSFSTLEIQRTEQGDSAMYLCASSLVTNTEAFFGQGTRLTVV.

This clonotype came up a few times. This chain links TRBV29-1 with TRBJ2-1; D gene uncertain. CDR3 length equals 14 residues. Trimming removed 4 bases from V and 0 bases from J, with 10 bases in between. Germline assignment: CDR1 SQVTM and CDR2 ANQGSEA. CDR3 loop: CSVGGIPSYNEQFF. The DNA for the CDR3 is TGCAGCGTTGGCGGCATCCCCTCCTACAATGAGCAGTTCTTC.

This clonotype was detected only a few times. The chain carries TRBV2 and TRBJ1-4, with a tentative D call TRBD1 (5 bases). V was trimmed by 8 bases and J by 5 bases, leaving 15 bases between them. This CDR3 contains 14 residues. CDR1 and CDR2 from the germline V gene are SNHLY and FYNNEI. CDR3 DNA sequence: TGTGCCAGCCGTTGGACACTACTGAATGAAAAACTGTTTTTT. Its protein is CASRWTLLNEKLFF.

This clonotype was seen repeatedly, ten times or more. The chain combines TRBV11-3 with TRBJ2-1, with a possible D match to TRBD1 (5 bases). V lost 3 bases and J lost 3, with 15 bases in between. The CDR3 contains 16 residues. Looked up from germline, CDR1 is SGHNT and CDR2 is YENEEA. The CDR3 nucleotides read TGTGCCAGCAGCTTGCTCACCTCGACAGACTACAATGAGCAGTTCTTC. It translates to CASSLLTSTDYNEQFF.

This clonotype showed up just a few times. CDR3 nucleotides: TGTGCCAGCTGGGAGGGTTTCGAGCAGTACTTC. This codes for CASWEGFEQYF. The chain uses TRBV2 and TRBJ2-7, with 7 bases lining up with TRBD2. The V and J ends lost 8 bases and 6 bases, in that order; junction bases with no gene match: 4. The CDR3 length is 11 residues. The germline CDR1 and CDR2 sequences are SNHLY and FYNNEI.

The V gene is TRBV27, the J gene TRBJ2-1; D is uncertain. The CDR3 sequence is 15 residues long. The germline gives CDR1 MNHEY, CDR2 SMNVEV (reference sequence). V lost 1 base and J 7 bases, leaving 14 bases between the germline ends. This chain's CDR3 is CASSLWADLGNEQFF. The CDR3 DNA reads TGTGCCAGCAGTTTATGGGCGGACCTTGGTAATGAGCAGTTCTTC.

CDR3 DNA sequence: TGCAGCGTTGAAGCTCGGGGAGGGTTGGATACGCAGTATTTT. It encodes CSVEARGGLDTQYF. The genes are TRBV29-1 and TRBJ2-3, with 7 bases identical to TRBD2. V lost 1 base, J lost 6 bases, and 7 bases stayed unmatched. CDR1 SQVTM and CDR2 ANQGSEA come from the germline V gene. The CDR3 is 14 amino acids.